This T cell receptor (beta chain) was identified in a study of blood T cell repertoires in COVID-19. In the study overall: The samples span acute and convalescent COVID-19 from the United States, Italy and Spain.

In the original analysis: Amplification with reference gene primers provided the estimates of nucleated cell counts. Profiling relied on immunoSEQ multiplex PCR, and the TCRdb table lists in-frame clones only, not all of them. From that table come the V and J calls and clone size; the DNA was used to work out D and trimming. The sample consists of a few hundred thousand clones, nearly 90% of them appearing once. Germline V lookup: CDR1 LGHNT, CDR2 FRNRAP. The CDR3 spans 15 residues. Trimming removed 3 bases from V and 7 bases from J, with 16 bases in between. The material sequenced was PBMCs or T cells enriched from blood (not recorded which). This TCR was sampled from a woman in her thirties who had recovered from COVID-19. This sequence joins TRBV12-5 and TRBJ1-5; possibly TRBD1 for D (6 bases). CDR3 DNA: TGTGCTAGTGGTTTCTGGCGGACAGCTGGACAGCCCCAGCATTTT. It translates to CASGFWRTAGQPQHF.